The 9 T cell receptor beta chains in this list originate from one sample, sequenced in a study of Graves' ophthalmopathy and Graves' hyperthyroidism (dated by TCRdb to 2017 to 2018). Sequencer: Illumina HiSeq 2000. For repertoire sequencing, the TCR beta CDR3 regions were amplified from RNA transcripts. The first round of RT-PCR was done with HTBI primers and the Qiagen OneStep RT-PCR kit, and was followed by a second round of multiplex PCR, then size selection and purification. TCRdb redid the processing of the public reads, applying fastp at Q25 and MiXCR, and retained in-frame beta chains. Under each unique CDR3 protein, matching rows form one entry showing the most common genes and DNA. This sample comprises a few hundred thousand distinct CDR3 sequences, 15% of them detected only once. Of the sample, approximately 7% is held by the ten largest clones. Sequencing was performed on peripheral blood. The source is a woman aged 18-35 years with stable Graves' hyperthyroidism. Donor details come from another sample of the same person, matched by shared clones.

This clonotype was observed at least ten times. The chain has TRBV7-9 and TRBJ1-2; D is perhaps TRBD1 (5 bases). This CDR3 is 14 amino acids long. CDR1 SEHNR and CDR2 FQNEAQ come from the germline V gene (reference sequence). Trimming left V 1 base short and J 4 bases short, with 10 bases between. CDR3 loop: CASSLDGALYGYTF. The CDR3 DNA follows: TGTGCCAGCAGCTTAGACGGGGCACTCTATGGCTACACCTTC.

This clonotype was picked up many times. The gene calls are TRBV6-5 and TRBJ2-7; unclear D gene. With 0 bases removed from V and 10 bases from J, the gap between germline ends came to 10 bases. This CDR3 has 12 amino acids. CDR1 and CDR2 (germline): MNHEY, SVGAGI. The CDR3 loop reads CASSYSGSVQYF. In DNA, the CDR3 is TGTGCCAGCAGTTACTCGGGGTCCGTTCAGTACTTC.

This clonotype has a count of ten or more. J is TRBJ1-1 and V is TRBV6-5; possibly TRBD1 for D (6 bases). This CDR3 is 15 amino acids long. V lost 0 bases and J lost 3, with 11 bases in between. Germline V lookup: CDR1 MNHEY, CDR2 SVGAGI. The CDR3 region is CASSYSWGPDTEAFF. The DNA of the CDR3 is TGTGCCAGCAGTTACTCGTGGGGGCCTGACACTGAAGCTTTCTTT.

The genes are TRBV12-3 or TRBV12-4 and TRBJ2-5; D may be TRBD1 or TRBD2 (6 bases each). The V end lost 6 bases, the J end lost 6 bases, and 20 bases lay between the germline ends. This CDR3 has 15 residues. The CDR3 DNA reads TGTGCCAGCAGCGGACAGCAGCGGGTTGGAAAGACCCAGTACTTC. Its protein is CASSGQQRVGKTQYF.

This clonotype appeared a few times. The gene calls are TRBV29-1 and TRBJ2-7; D gene ambiguous. V was pared by 5 bases and J by 2 bases, with 13 bases between. CDR1 and CDR2 from the germline V gene are SQVTM and ANQGSEA. This CDR3 region has 13 residues. CDR3 coding DNA: TGCAGCGTTAGCCATCGTGGGGCCTACGAGCAGTACTTC. Translated, it gives CSVSHRGAYEQYF.

Ten or more counts support this clonotype. This clone may be a read error of a much larger clone one base away. The V gene is TRBV12-3 or TRBV12-4, the J gene TRBJ2-7; D is tentatively TRBD1 or TRBD2 (5 bases each). Trimming shortened V by 6 bases and J by 6 bases, and 12 bases separated the two germline ends. This CDR3 has 12 residues. The CDR3 sequence is CASRFGGGEQYF. The CDR3 DNA is TGTGCCAGCAGATTTGGTGGGGGCGAGCAGTACTTC.

This clonotype has a count of ten or more. This sequence joins TRBV28 and TRBJ1-1, with D unresolved. CDR1 MDHEN and CDR2 SYDVKM come from the germline V gene. The ends were cut back, 6 bases at V and 3 bases at J, with 14 bases in the middle. The CDR3 is made up of 14 amino acids. The DNA of the CDR3 is TGTGCCAGCAGGACCCCGAGGAGGGACACTGAAGCTTTCTTT. Translated: CASRTPRRDTEAFF.

The chain joins TRBV12-3 or TRBV12-4 to TRBJ1-6; tentatively, D is TRBD1 (6 bases). The ends were cut back, 3 bases at V and 6 bases at J, with 9 bases in the middle. CDR3 size: 14 residues. CDR3 sequence (DNA): TGTGCCAGCAGTTTCGACAGGTTTAATTCACCCCTCCACTTT. Protein product: CASSFDRFNSPLHF.

The table lists this clonotype with many counts. The J gene is TRBJ1-1, the V gene TRBV2, with TRBD1 as a possible D gene (6 bases). The CDR3 has 13 amino acids. Germline V CDR1 and CDR2: SNHLY, FYNNEI. The V end was cut by 4 bases, the J end by 7 bases, with 13 bases between. CDR3 in amino acids: CASSGNREGEAFF. The CDR3 coding sequence is TGTGCCAGCAGTGGAAACAGGGAGGGTGAAGCTTTCTTT.